The rows below give T cell receptor beta chains drawn from one sample of a study of blood T cell repertoires in COVID-19. Assay used: immunoSEQ multiplex PCR; TCRdb lists only in-frame clones, some missing. In the table there are tens of thousands of clones, 75% to 90% of which are singletons. Sequencing was done on a sample of peripheral blood. Receptors were obtained from a man aged 25 to 45 with active or convalescent COVID-19. Both conserved end residues are part of each CDR3. D genes are given only for firm matches. The listing skips clone size in some rows; elsewhere it reads once, few, many or a size class.

V gene	J gene	CDR3 length	D gene	clone size	CDR3 DNA	CDR3 protein
TRBV13	TRBJ1-2	18	.	.	TGTGCCAGCAGCTTGGGGGGGGATAACAGGGACCCTAACTATGGCTACACCTTC	CASSLGGDNRDPNYGYTF
TRBV4-1	TRBJ1-1	16	.	.	TGCGCCAGCAGCCCCCCCACCAGGACAAGGAACACTGAAGCTTTCTTT	CASSPPTRTRNTEAFF
TRBV7-8	TRBJ1-2	16	.	once	TGTGCCAGCAGCTCGACGAACCAGGGGTCTCTCTCCGGCTACACCTTC	CASSSTNQGSLSGYTF
TRBV2	TRBJ2-5	15	TRBD2	.	TGTGCCAGCCAGCGGGAGAGCGGGGTCCAAGAGACCCAGTACTTC	CASQRESGVQETQYF
TRBV3-1/TRBV3-2	TRBJ1-6	16	TRBD1	.	TGTGCCAGCAGCCAAGTTTCAGGGACAGGGAATTCACCCCTCCACTTT	CASSQVSGTGNSPLHF
TRBV9	TRBJ2-2	17	TRBD2	.	TGTGCCAGCAGCGTAGGAGGGAGGGATAAACCCACCGGGGAGCTGTTTTTT	CASSVGGRDKPTGELFF
TRBV7-3	TRBJ1-2	15	TRBD1	.	TGTGCCAGCAGCCCGACGGGACAGCTTGTTGCTGGCTACACCTTC	CASSPTGQLVAGYTF
TRBV7-9	TRBJ2-1	15	.	.	TGTGCCAGCAGCTTAGCGGGGGGAGCCTACAATGAGCAGTTCTTC	CASSLAGGAYNEQFF
TRBV5-8	TRBJ2-5	16	.	.	TGTGCCAGCAGCCTTACAGCCGGGGGACTCCAAGAGACCCAGTACTTC	CASSLTAGGLQETQYF
TRBV7-3	TRBJ2-1	17	TRBD2	.	TGTGCCAGCAGCCGAAATCCCGGGACTAGCGGGTACAATGAGCAGTTCTTC	CASSRNPGTSGYNEQFF
TRBV6-5	TRBJ1-2	14	TRBD1	.	TGTGCCAGCAGGGGACAGGGGGCGGTCTATGGCTACACCTTC	CASRGQGAVYGYTF
TRBV7-2	TRBJ2-1	15	TRBD1	.	TGTGCCAGCAGCTCTGACAGGGGAGCCTACAATGAGCAGTTCTTC	CASSSDRGAYNEQFF
TRBV30	TRBJ1-3	16	.	.	TGTGCCTGGAGTGTACCGACAGGACCCTCTGGAAACGGCATATATTTT	CAWSVPTGPSGNGIYF
TRBV12-3/TRBV12-4	TRBJ1-1	13	.	.	TGTGCCAGCAGTCCCCCCAAGAACACTGAAGCTTTCTTT	CASSPPKNTEAFF
TRBV5-1	TRBJ2-5	16	TRBD2	.	TGCGCCAGCAGCTTGGGCGGGACTAGCGGGGAAGAGACCCAGTACTTC	CASSLGGTSGEETQYF
TRBV4-3	TRBJ1-1	15	.	.	TGCGCCAGCAAACTCGAAGTTGCAAGCGCCACTGAAGCTTTCTTT	CASKLEVASATEAFF
TRBV29-1	TRBJ1-1	13	.	.	TGCAGCACCATTACAGGGCCGAACACTGAAGCTTTCTTT	CSTITGPNTEAFF
TRBV28	TRBJ1-2	15	.	.	TGTGCCAGCCGAGGCCGTCTCACATACCCCTATGGCTACACCTTC	CASRGRLTYPYGYTF
TRBV13	TRBJ2-1	18	.	.	TGTGCCAGCAGCCCGCGAGGGCAGCCTGGAAGGTCCTACAATGAGCAGTTCTTC	CASSPRGQPGRSYNEQFF
TRBV6-2/TRBV6-3	TRBJ2-3	14	.	.	TGTGCCAGCAGTCCACGACTGGGGGGAGATACGCAGTATTTT	CASSPRLGGDTQYF
TRBV27	TRBJ2-2	16	TRBD2	.	TGTGCCAGCAAAAGCGGCGGGGGGTCTACCACCGGGGAGCTGTTTTTT	CASKSGGGSTTGELFF
TRBV9	TRBJ1-1	16	TRBD1	.	TGTGCCAGCAGCGTAGACCAGAGACAGGGGGAGACTGAAGCTTTCTTT	CASSVDQRQGETEAFF
TRBV19	TRBJ1-1	14	.	.	TGTGCCAGTAGTATGTGGACAGAGAACACTGAAGCTTTCTTT	CASSMWTENTEAFF
TRBV30	TRBJ1-2	12	.	.	TGTGCCTGGAGAGGGGTAGAGAATGGCTACACCTTC	CAWRGVENGYTF
TRBV7-2	TRBJ2-3	13	.	.	TGTGCCAGCACCCTACAGGGCACAGATACGCAGTATTTT	CASTLQGTDTQYF